This is a list of T cell receptor beta chains from one sample in a study of cytomegalovirus exposure and HLA in healthy donors. Sequencing was performed with immunoSEQ multiplex PCR; in TCRdb, only in-frame clones are kept and a portion is missing. The data contain roughly 70,000 clones, 85% to 90% of them seen just once; the ten biggest clones take up roughly an eighth. Sequencing input: PBMCs. The source is a woman aged 25-40 years in good health and CMV-seropositive. Each CDR3 is given with its conserved first and last residue. The order of the fields is clone size, D gene, V gene, J gene, CDR3 DNA, CDR3 protein. D genes are given only for firm matches. For some rows the clone size is stated as once, few or many, or as a class when expanded; others skip it.

clone_size: -; d_call: TRBD2; v_call: TRBV9; j_call: TRBJ2-1; cdr3_nt: TGTGCCAGCAGCTCAGACACTAGCGGTTTAAACAATGAGCAGTTCTTC; cdr3_aa: CASSSDTSGLNNEQFF
clone_size: once; d_call: -; v_call: TRBV19; j_call: TRBJ2-2; cdr3_nt: TGTGCCAGTAAGGGGGGGAGGAACACCGGGGAGCTGTTTTTT; cdr3_aa: CASKGGRNTGELFF
clone_size: -; d_call: -; v_call: TRBV7-9; j_call: TRBJ1-1; cdr3_nt: TGTGCCAGCAGCTTAGTGGGCGGGAGGGACACTGAAGCTTTCTTT; cdr3_aa: CASSLVGGRDTEAFF
clone_size: once; d_call: TRBD1; v_call: TRBV5-6; j_call: TRBJ2-5; cdr3_nt: TGTGCCAGCAGCTACTTGGACAGGGATGACCAAGAGACCCAGTACTTC; cdr3_aa: CASSYLDRDDQETQYF
clone_size: -; d_call: -; v_call: TRBV10-3; j_call: TRBJ2-7; cdr3_nt: TGTGCCATCAGTGAGTCGATGACAGGCATCAAGGGCGCCTACGAGCAGTACTTC; cdr3_aa: CAISESMTGIKGAYEQYF
clone_size: -; d_call: -; v_call: TRBV19; j_call: TRBJ2-2; cdr3_nt: TGTGCCAGTAACTCCAATGTCCCCTTCACCGGGGAGCTGTTTTTT; cdr3_aa: CASNSNVPFTGELFF
clone_size: -; d_call: TRBD1; v_call: TRBV5-1; j_call: TRBJ2-7; cdr3_nt: TGCGCCAGCAGCCCCGGACAGGGCGGTGGTTACGAGCAGTACTTC; cdr3_aa: CASSPGQGGGYEQYF
clone_size: -; d_call: TRBD1; v_call: TRBV7-9; j_call: TRBJ1-4; cdr3_nt: TGTGCCAGCAGCTCAAGACAGGGGGCGGCAGTTAATGAAAAACTGTTTTTT; cdr3_aa: CASSSRQGAAVNEKLFF
clone_size: -; d_call: -; v_call: TRBV6-6; j_call: TRBJ2-1; cdr3_nt: TGTGCCAGCAGTTACGACATAATCTACAATGAGCAGTTCTTC; cdr3_aa: CASSYDIIYNEQFF
clone_size: -; d_call: TRBD2; v_call: TRBV2; j_call: TRBJ2-7; cdr3_nt: TGTGCCAGCCTAGCGGGGTCCTACGAGCAGTACTTC; cdr3_aa: CASLAGSYEQYF
clone_size: -; d_call: TRBD2; v_call: TRBV28; j_call: TRBJ2-3; cdr3_nt: TGTGCCAGCAGTCCGGGACTAGGGACGGGCACAGATACGCAGTATTTT; cdr3_aa: CASSPGLGTGTDTQYF
clone_size: -; d_call: -; v_call: TRBV12-5; j_call: TRBJ1-2; cdr3_nt: TGTGTGGGGCTCGCGGTTGGCTACACCTTC; cdr3_aa: CVGLAVGYTF
clone_size: -; d_call: -; v_call: TRBV7-9; j_call: TRBJ1-1; cdr3_nt: TGTGCCAGCAGCTTCTCACACGAGAACACTGAAGCTTTCTTT; cdr3_aa: CASSFSHENTEAFF
clone_size: -; d_call: -; v_call: TRBV7-9; j_call: TRBJ2-1; cdr3_nt: TGTGCCAGCAGCCCCAGTGGCGGGTACTACAATGAGCAGTTCTTC; cdr3_aa: CASSPSGGYYNEQFF
clone_size: -; d_call: TRBD2; v_call: TRBV18; j_call: TRBJ2-2; cdr3_nt: TGTGCCAGCTCACGGACTAGCGGACTCACCGGGGAGCTGTTTTTT; cdr3_aa: CASSRTSGLTGELFF
clone_size: -; d_call: -; v_call: TRBV6-5; j_call: TRBJ2-7; cdr3_nt: TGTGCCAGCAGTTACGAGTCACTTTCCTACGAGCAGTACTTC; cdr3_aa: CASSYESLSYEQYF
clone_size: -; d_call: TRBD2; v_call: TRBV7-9; j_call: TRBJ2-3; cdr3_nt: TGTGCCAGCAGCTTAGGGGCTAGCGGGTCTCGCACAGATACGCAGTATTTT; cdr3_aa: CASSLGASGSRTDTQYF
clone_size: -; d_call: TRBD1; v_call: TRBV9; j_call: TRBJ2-2; cdr3_nt: TGTGCCAGCAGCCCACGGACAGGGGGGTACACCGGGGAGCTGTTTTTT; cdr3_aa: CASSPRTGGYTGELFF
clone_size: -; d_call: -; v_call: TRBV27; j_call: TRBJ2-7; cdr3_nt: TGTGCCAGCACCCAAGGGGGACCCCCCTACGAGCAGTACTTC; cdr3_aa: CASTQGGPPYEQYF
clone_size: -; d_call: -; v_call: TRBV7-9; j_call: TRBJ1-1; cdr3_nt: TGTGCCAGCAGCCCCATCGGACACCAGCTCGCTTTCTTT; cdr3_aa: CASSPIGHQLAFF
clone_size: -; d_call: TRBD1; v_call: TRBV6-1; j_call: TRBJ1-4; cdr3_nt: TGTGCCAGCACGGGACAGGGGGCGCTTTTCGAAAAACTGTTTTTT; cdr3_aa: CASTGQGALFEKLFF
clone_size: -; d_call: -; v_call: TRBV19; j_call: TRBJ1-1; cdr3_nt: TGTGCCAGTACGCTGCTCCGACAGTACACTGAAGCTTTCTTT; cdr3_aa: CASTLLRQYTEAFF
clone_size: -; d_call: -; v_call: TRBV7-9; j_call: TRBJ2-7; cdr3_nt: TGTGCCAGCAGCCCCAGAGGGAGGGAGCAGTACTTC; cdr3_aa: CASSPRGREQYF
clone_size: -; d_call: -; v_call: TRBV18; j_call: TRBJ2-5; cdr3_nt: TGTGCCAGCTCACCACGGGGACTGAAAGAGACCCAGTACTTC; cdr3_aa: CASSPRGLKETQYF
clone_size: -; d_call: -; v_call: TRBV27; j_call: TRBJ2-5; cdr3_nt: TGTGCCAGCAGTTTATGGGGGACTGGGGAGACCCAGTACTTC; cdr3_aa: CASSLWGTGETQYF
clone_size: -; d_call: TRBD2; v_call: TRBV2; j_call: TRBJ2-7; cdr3_nt: TGTGCCAGCAGAGGACTAGAAGAGTCCTACGAGCAGTACTTC; cdr3_aa: CASRGLEESYEQYF
clone_size: -; d_call: TRBD1; v_call: TRBV27; j_call: TRBJ1-3; cdr3_nt: TGTGCCAGCAGTTCCCATCCCGGACAGGGCTCAAGAAACACCATATATTTT; cdr3_aa: CASSSHPGQGSRNTIYF
clone_size: -; d_call: -; v_call: TRBV28; j_call: TRBJ2-7; cdr3_nt: TGTGCCAGCAGTTTGCGGGACAGCTCCTACGAGCAGTACTTC; cdr3_aa: CASSLRDSSYEQYF
clone_size: -; d_call: -; v_call: TRBV10-3; j_call: TRBJ2-5; cdr3_nt: TGTGCCATCAGGGCAGCCCAGGGAGAGACCCAGTACTTC; cdr3_aa: CAIRAAQGETQYF